What follows is one TCR beta chain and its context. Its antigen target is currently unknown. The record has no base qualities; no much larger clone is one base away. The data belong to a study of blood T cell repertoires in COVID-19 (TCRdb year 2020). Regarding the study in general: Samples from collaborators originated in the United States, Italy and Spain and spanned both the acute and convalescent phases of COVID-19. The sample metadata nearly always contained a de-identified subject ID, COVID-19 status, age in years and sex. Subjects who had been exposed to COVID-19, were actively infected with it, or had recovered from it provided the deeply sampled blood TCRbeta repertoires that made up the dataset. Samples came from the ongoing ImmuneRACE study (first 160 participants) plus 1,254 subjects from 6 global collaborators. The prospective study material was composed of cDNA or gDNA derived from T cells, B-cell-depleted T cells, or PBMCs. Where available, HLA class I and class II types were obtained from metadata supplied by the sample provider rather than from assay-based typing. The repertoires were released in a freely available public database intended as a resource for research on the immune response to SARS-CoV-2.

Compared with germline, V lacks 6 bases and J lacks 9 bases; bases without a gene match: 7. Counted from cysteine to phenylalanine, this CDR3 has 14 amino acids. Only the CDR3 DNA stays, 42 bases, in frame from base 1. Based on the germline V gene, the CDR1 and CDR2 sequences are SNHLY and FYNNEI. What the research found in general, with its limitations: How much clinical and demographic metadata was included differed by source and by participant, and the metadata was provided uncurated.

TCRbeta CDR3 regions were amplified from genomic DNA using the immunoSEQ Assay, a bias-controlled multiplex PCR. In the authors' own workflow: Nucleated cell counts per sample were estimated from amplification of reference gene primers within the assay. To quantify the absolute abundance of each unique TCRbeta CDR3 rearrangement, sequence reads were collapsed and filtered. For each sample, productive Simpson clonality was calculated by taking the square root of Simpson's diversity index across productive rearrangements. Held by TCRdb, this immuneACCESS table contains in-frame sequences only and omits some clones. Under half of the omission traces to an unresolved V gene where checked; the cause of the rest is unknown. Clone size and V and J calls were adopted from that table, with D and trimming inferred from the DNA. The sample table shows 45,000 to 70,000 clones, and 89% are seen once. The ten largest clones capture around 15% of the sample.

Collaborating institutions collected whole blood in K2EDTA tubes following their own protocols. For TCRbeta analysis, collaborators shipped samples as frozen whole blood, isolated PBMCs, or DNA extracted from either of those sample types. The sequencing input was peripheral blood. Recombination linked TRBV2 to TRBJ1-6, and 8 bases in between align with TRBD1. This receptor was taken from a woman between 55 and 75 years old with active COVID-19. The base sequence is TGTGCCAGCAGCGTATACAGGGGGAGTTCACCCCTCCACTTT. This is translated as CASSVYRGSSPLHF.